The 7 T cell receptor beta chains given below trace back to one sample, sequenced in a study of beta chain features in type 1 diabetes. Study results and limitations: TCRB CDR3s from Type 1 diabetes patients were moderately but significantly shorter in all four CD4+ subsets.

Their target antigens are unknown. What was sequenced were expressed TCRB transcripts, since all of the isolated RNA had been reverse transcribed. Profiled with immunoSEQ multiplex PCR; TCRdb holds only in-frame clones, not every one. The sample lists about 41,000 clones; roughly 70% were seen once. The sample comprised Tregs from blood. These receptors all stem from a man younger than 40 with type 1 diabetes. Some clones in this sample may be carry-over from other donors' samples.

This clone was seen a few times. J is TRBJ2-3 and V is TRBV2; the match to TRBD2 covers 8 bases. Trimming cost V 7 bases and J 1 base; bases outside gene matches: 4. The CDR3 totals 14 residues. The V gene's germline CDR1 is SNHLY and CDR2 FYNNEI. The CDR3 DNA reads TGTGCCAGCACCGGACTAGCTCGCACAGATACGCAGTATTTT. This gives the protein CASTGLARTDTQYF.

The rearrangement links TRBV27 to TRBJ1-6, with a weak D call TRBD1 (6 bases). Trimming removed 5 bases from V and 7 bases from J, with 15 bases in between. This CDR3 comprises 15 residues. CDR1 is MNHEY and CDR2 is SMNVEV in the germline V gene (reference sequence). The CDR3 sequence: CASSPQGLWNSPLHF. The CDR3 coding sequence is TGTGCCAGCAGTCCACAGGGTCTATGGAATTCACCCCTCCACTTT.

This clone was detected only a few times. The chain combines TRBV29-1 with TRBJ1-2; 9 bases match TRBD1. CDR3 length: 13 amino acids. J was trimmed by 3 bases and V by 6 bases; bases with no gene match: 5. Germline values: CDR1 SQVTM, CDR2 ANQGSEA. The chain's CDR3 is CSVAGQGDYGYTF. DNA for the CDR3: TGCAGCGTGGCGGGACAGGGAGACTATGGCTACACCTTC.

As DNA, the CDR3 is TGTGCCAGCGGAGGAGACAGGAAACAAGAGACCCAGTACTTC. Translating gives CASGGDRKQETQYF. The chain links TRBV6-5 to TRBJ2-5, with D perhaps TRBD1 (6 bases). Germline CDR1 is MNHEY and CDR2 is SVGAGI. The CDR3 covers 14 residues. Between the trimmed V and J ends, which lost 8 bases and 2 bases, there was a span of 15 bases.

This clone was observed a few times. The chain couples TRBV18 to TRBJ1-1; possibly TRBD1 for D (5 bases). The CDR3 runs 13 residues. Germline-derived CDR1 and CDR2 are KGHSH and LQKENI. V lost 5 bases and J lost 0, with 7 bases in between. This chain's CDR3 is CASSSGLNTEAFF. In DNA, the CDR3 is TGTGCCAGCTCATCAGGGCTGAACACTGAAGCTTTCTTT.

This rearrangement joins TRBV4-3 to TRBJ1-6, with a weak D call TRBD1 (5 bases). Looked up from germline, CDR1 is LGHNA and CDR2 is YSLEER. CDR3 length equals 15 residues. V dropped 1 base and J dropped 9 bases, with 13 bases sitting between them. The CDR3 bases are TGCGCCAGCAGCCAAGTGTTGGGGGGTGGTTCACCCCTCCACTTT. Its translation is CASSQVLGGGSPLHF.

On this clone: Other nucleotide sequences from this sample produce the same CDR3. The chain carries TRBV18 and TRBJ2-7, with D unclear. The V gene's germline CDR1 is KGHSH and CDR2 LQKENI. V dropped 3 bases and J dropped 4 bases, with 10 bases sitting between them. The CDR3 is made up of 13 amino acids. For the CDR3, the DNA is TGTGCCAGCTCACCCCGGGTTCTATACGAGCAGTACTTC. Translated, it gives CASSPRVLYEQYF.